The 11 T cell receptor beta chains in this list originate from one sample, sequenced in a study of identical twins. TCRdb recomputed calls from the 5' RACE reads with MiXCR, one row per CDR3 protein. The table shows over 200,000 distinct CDR3 sequences, with approximately 9% occurring only once. Sequenced input: memory (CD45RO+) T cells sorted from blood. All receptors come from a woman between 18 and 29 years old in good health.

This clonotype was observed at least ten times. The V call is TRBV7-9, the J call TRBJ1-2; perhaps TRBD1 as D (5 bases). Per germline, CDR1 SEHNR and CDR2 FQNEAQ (reference sequence). Trimming removed 1 base from V and 2 bases from J, with 11 bases in between. CDR3 size: 15 residues. In nucleotides, the CDR3 is TGTGCCAGCAGCTTAGATTATGGGGGAAACTATGGCTACACCTTC. This gives the protein CASSLDYGGNYGYTF.

This clonotype has a count of ten or more. This chain joins TRBV5-1 and TRBJ2-2, with D tentatively TRBD2 (6 bases). Germline CDR1 is SGHRS and CDR2 is YFSETQ. Trimming pared 3 bases from V and 5 bases from J, leaving 17 bases between. CDR3 length equals 16 residues. The CDR3 protein is CASSSRRELKTGELFF. The CDR3 DNA reads TGCGCCAGCAGCTCCCGACGGGAGTTGAAGACCGGGGAGCTGTTTTTT.

This clonotype was counted a few times. This chain joins TRBV7-2 and TRBJ2-3; no firm D call. CDR1 is SGHTA, CDR2 FQGNSA, per germline. The CDR3 has 14 residues. V shed 4 bases and J shed 3 bases, with 11 bases lying between them. CDR3 DNA sequence: TGTGCCAGCAGCTCCACGATGGGGACAGATACGCAGTATTTT. Its protein product is CASSSTMGTDTQYF.

This clonotype has a count of ten or more. This chain links TRBV15 with TRBJ1-1; D gene unclear. CDR1 and CDR2 from the germline V gene are LNHNV and YYDKDF (reference sequence). The CDR3 sequence is 14 residues long. Between the trimmed V and J ends, which lost 0 bases and 1 base, there was a span of 6 bases. The chain's CDR3 is CATSRDRGNTEAFF. CDR3 sequence (DNA): TGTGCCACCAGCAGAGATCGCGGGAACACTGAAGCTTTCTTT.

Ten or more counts support this clonotype. The chain links TRBV5-5 to TRBJ2-1; 7 bases are a match to TRBD1. The CDR3 is 13 amino acids. Germline V gene data show CDR1 as SGHKS and CDR2 as YYEKEE (reference sequence). The trim removed 3 bases at V and 15 bases at J, leaving 12 bases unmatched. CDR3 region: CASSSLTGRVAFF. The CDR3 DNA follows: TGTGCCAGCAGCTCCTTGACAGGGCGGGTTGCGTTCTTC. The variable domain in full, with the rest retrieved from reference TRBV5-5 and TRBJ2-1, is DAGVTQSPTHLIKTRGQQVTLRCSPISGHKSVSWYQQVLGQGPQFIFQYYEKEERGRGNFPDRFSARQFPNYSSELNVNALLLGDSALYLCASSSLTGRVAFFGPGTRLTVL.

This clonotype has at least ten counts. The chain uses TRBV7-9 and TRBJ2-5; D might be TRBD2 (6 bases). CDR1 and CDR2 (germline): SEHNR, FQNEAQ (reference sequence). The V gene lost 5 bases and the J gene lost 0 bases, with 10 bases spanning the gap. This CDR3 is built from 14 residues. The CDR3 region is CASSLLAYQETQYF. As DNA, the CDR3 is TGTGCCAGCAGCCTTCTAGCGTACCAAGAGACCCAGTACTTC.

This clonotype came up a few times. The V call is TRBV12-3 or TRBV12-4, the J call TRBJ1-2; D is unclear. The CDR3 runs to 14 residues. V was shortened by 7 bases and J by 8 bases, with 20 bases between the two germline ends. CDR3 nucleotide sequence: TGTGCCAGCATTCCGGGTTGGGCCCCACAAGGCTACACCTTC. This codes for CASIPGWAPQGYTF.

The rearrangement links TRBV11-2 to TRBJ2-2; D is unresolved. The germline V gene encodes CDR1 SGHAT and CDR2 FQNNGV. The V and J ends lost 4 bases and 6 bases respectively, with 6 bases between them. The CDR3 is 12 residues long. CDR3 amino acids: CASSSSSGELFF. In DNA, the CDR3 is TGTGCCAGCAGCTCAAGCTCCGGGGAGCTGTTTTTT.

The chain is built from TRBV5-5 and TRBJ2-2, with 7 bases that match TRBD1. The CDR3 consists of 16 residues. The junction had 8 bases not matched to a gene; V was cut back by 4 bases and J by 2 bases. Germline CDR1 SGHKS, CDR2 YYEKEE (reference sequence). Written as DNA, the CDR3 is TGTGCCAGCAGCCCTGTGGACAGGATAAACACCGGGGAGCTGTTTTTT. Protein sequence: CASSPVDRINTGELFF.

There are a few counts of this clonotype. The rearrangement joins TRBV20-1 to TRBJ1-1; tentatively, D is TRBD1 (6 bases). CDR1 DFQATT and CDR2 SNEGSKA come from the germline V gene (reference sequence). This CDR3 is 15 amino acids long. The germline V and J ends were trimmed by 3 bases and 1 base, with 15 bases remaining between them. In nucleotides, the CDR3 is TGCAGTGCTAGCTTTGGGGGGGCATCGAACACTGAAGCTTTCTTT. Amino acid sequence: CSASFGGASNTEAFF.

This clonotype was recorded at least ten times. The chain has TRBV4-3 and TRBJ2-7; 7 nucleotides agree with TRBD1. CDR3 length: 16 amino acids. Looked up from germline, CDR1 is LGHNA and CDR2 is YSLEER. The V and J ends lost 2 bases and 5 bases, in that order; junction bases with no gene match: 12. This CDR3 is CASSQTPGQVIDEQYF. For the CDR3, the DNA is TGCGCCAGCAGCCAAACACCCGGACAGGTCATCGACGAGCAGTACTTC.